Listed below are T cell receptor beta chains from one sample, sequenced in a study of T cell responses to AZD1222 COVID-19 vaccine. The data were produced by immunoSEQ multiplex PCR, yet TCRdb's version contains in-frame clones alone and is incomplete. The table shows 95,000 to 150,000 clones, with roughly 88% occurring only once. The material was peripheral blood, obtained on day 0 of AZD1222 vaccination. These receptors were collected from an adult in good health. Each CDR3 is given with its conserved first and last residue. Fields, in order: V gene, CDR3 length, clone size, J gene, D gene, CDR3 protein, CDR3 DNA. D genes are given only for firm matches. Clone size is shown for a subset of rows, as once, few, many or a class of expanded clone.

V: TRBV28
length: 16
size: -
J: TRBJ2-1
D: TRBD1
CDR3: CASSQRQGRSYNEQFF
DNA: TGTGCCAGCAGTCAAAGACAGGGACGCTCCTACAATGAGCAGTTCTTC

V: TRBV19
length: 15
size: -
J: TRBJ2-2
D: TRBD2
CDR3: CASTPSGGNTGELFF
DNA: TGTGCCAGTACCCCTAGCGGGGGGAACACCGGGGAGCTGTTTTTT

V: TRBV5-1
length: 14
size: once
J: TRBJ2-7
D: TRBD2
CDR3: CASSYLAGGYEQYF
DNA: TGCGCCAGCAGCTATCTAGCGGGGGGGTACGAGCAGTACTTC

V: TRBV19
length: 14
size: -
J: TRBJ1-5
D: -
CDR3: CASSIDGDNQPQHF
DNA: TGTGCCAGTAGTATTGACGGGGACAATCAGCCCCAGCATTTT

V: TRBV4-1
length: 16
size: few
J: TRBJ1-5
D: TRBD1
CDR3: CASSQYTGTGSQPQHF
DNA: TGCGCCAGCAGCCAGTACACCGGGACAGGGAGTCAGCCCCAGCATTTT

V: TRBV19
length: 13
size: -
J: TRBJ1-2
D: TRBD1
CDR3: CASSEQGAAGYTF
DNA: TGTGCCAGTAGTGAACAGGGGGCGGCTGGCTACACCTTC

V: TRBV27
length: 14
size: -
J: TRBJ1-1
D: TRBD1
CDR3: CASSRDRANTEAFF
DNA: TGTGCCAGCAGTCGCGACAGGGCGAACACTGAAGCTTTCTTT

V: TRBV28
length: 12
size: -
J: TRBJ2-7
D: -
CDR3: CASSLAVYEQYF
DNA: TGTGCCAGCAGTTTAGCAGTCTACGAGCAGTACTTC

V: TRBV19
length: 14
size: -
J: TRBJ1-5
D: -
CDR3: CASSSYRDNQPQHF
DNA: TGTGCCAGTAGTAGTTACAGGGATAATCAGCCCCAGCATTTT

V: TRBV4-1
length: 17
size: -
J: TRBJ2-2
D: -
CDR3: CASSQAQGPANTGELFF
DNA: TGCGCCAGCAGCCAAGCTCAGGGTCCGGCGAACACCGGGGAGCTGTTTTTT

V: TRBV19
length: 15
size: -
J: TRBJ1-1
D: -
CDR3: CASTPGFRPNTEAFF
DNA: TGTGCCAGTACCCCGGGGTTTCGGCCGAACACTGAAGCTTTCTTT

V: TRBV4-2
length: 17
size: once
J: TRBJ2-1
D: -
CDR3: CASSLSTGTGDFDEQFF
DNA: TGTGCCAGCAGCCTGTCTACCGGGACTGGCGACTTCGATGAGCAGTTCTTC

V: TRBV7-8
length: 14
size: -
J: TRBJ1-2
D: -
CDR3: CASSLDRVYSGYTF
DNA: TGTGCCAGCAGCTTAGACAGGGTTTATTCGGGCTACACCTTC

V: TRBV2
length: 13
size: -
J: TRBJ2-1
D: -
CDR3: CASRRTRLGEQFF
DNA: TGTGCCAGCAGGCGAACTCGACTAGGAGAGCAGTTCTTC

V: TRBV7-8
length: 15
size: once
J: TRBJ2-5
D: TRBD2
CDR3: CASSSLAGGGETQYF
DNA: TGTGCCAGCAGCTCCTTAGCGGGAGGGGGTGAGACCCAGTACTTC

V: TRBV7-2
length: 14
size: -
J: TRBJ2-5
D: TRBD2
CDR3: CASSPIIAGGLEYF
DNA: TGTGCCAGCAGCCCCATAATAGCGGGGGGACTGGAGTACTTC

V: TRBV7-2
length: 14
size: -
J: TRBJ2-7
D: TRBD1
CDR3: CASSLGQANYEQYF
DNA: TGTGCCAGCAGCCTGGGACAGGCCAACTACGAGCAGTACTTC

V: TRBV1
length: 13
size: -
J: TRBJ1-5
D: -
CDR3: CTSSPRLNQPQHF
DNA: TGCACCAGCAGCCCTCGATTAAATCAGCCCCAGCATTTT